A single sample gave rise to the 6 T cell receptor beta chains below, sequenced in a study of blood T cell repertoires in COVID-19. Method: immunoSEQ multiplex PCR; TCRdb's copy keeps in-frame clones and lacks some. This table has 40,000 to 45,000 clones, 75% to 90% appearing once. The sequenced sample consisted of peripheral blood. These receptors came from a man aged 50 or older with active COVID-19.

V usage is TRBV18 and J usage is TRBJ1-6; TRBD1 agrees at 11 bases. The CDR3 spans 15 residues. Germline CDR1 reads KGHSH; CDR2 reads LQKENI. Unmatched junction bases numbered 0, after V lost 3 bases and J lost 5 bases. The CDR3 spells CASSPDRGHNSPLHF. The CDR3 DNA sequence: TGTGCCAGCTCACCGGACAGGGGGCATAATTCACCCCTCCACTTT.

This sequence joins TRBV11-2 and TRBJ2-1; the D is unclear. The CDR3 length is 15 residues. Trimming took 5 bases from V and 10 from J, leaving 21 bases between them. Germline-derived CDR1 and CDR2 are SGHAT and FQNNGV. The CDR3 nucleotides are TGTGCCAGCAGCCCATCGGGTTTCGTCAATCCAGAGCAGTTCTTC. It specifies CASSPSGFVNPEQFF.

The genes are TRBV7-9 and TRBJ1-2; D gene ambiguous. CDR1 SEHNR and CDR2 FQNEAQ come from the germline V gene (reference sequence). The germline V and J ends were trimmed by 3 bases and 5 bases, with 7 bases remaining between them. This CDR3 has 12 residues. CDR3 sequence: CASSLRSYGYTF. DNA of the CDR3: TGTGCCAGCAGCTTGAGATCTTATGGCTACACCTTC. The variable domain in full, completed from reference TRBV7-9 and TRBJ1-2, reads DTGVSQNPRHKITKRGQNVTFRCDPISEHNRLYWYRQTLGQGPEFLTYFQNEAQLEKSRLLSDRFSAERPKGSFSTLEIQRTEQGDSAMYLCASSLRSYGYTFGSGTRLTVV.

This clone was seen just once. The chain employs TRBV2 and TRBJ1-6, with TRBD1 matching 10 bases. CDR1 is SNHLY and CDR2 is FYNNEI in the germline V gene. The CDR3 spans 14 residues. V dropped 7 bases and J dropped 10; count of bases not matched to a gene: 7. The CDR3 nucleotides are TGTGCCAGCATGGGCCGGGACAGGGGATCACCCCTCCACTTT. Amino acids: CASMGRDRGSPLHF. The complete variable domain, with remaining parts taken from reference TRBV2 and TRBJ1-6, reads EPEVTQTPSHQVTQMGQEVILRCVPISNHLYFYWYRQILGQKVEFLVSFYNNEISEKSEIFDDQFSVERPDGSNFTLKIRSTKLEDSAMYFCASMGRDRGSPLHFGNGTRLTVT.

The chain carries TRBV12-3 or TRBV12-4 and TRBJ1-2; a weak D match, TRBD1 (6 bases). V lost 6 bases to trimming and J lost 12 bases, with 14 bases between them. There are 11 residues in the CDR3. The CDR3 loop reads CASRIRTEDTF. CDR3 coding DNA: TGTGCCAGCAGGATTCGGACAGAGGACACCTTC.

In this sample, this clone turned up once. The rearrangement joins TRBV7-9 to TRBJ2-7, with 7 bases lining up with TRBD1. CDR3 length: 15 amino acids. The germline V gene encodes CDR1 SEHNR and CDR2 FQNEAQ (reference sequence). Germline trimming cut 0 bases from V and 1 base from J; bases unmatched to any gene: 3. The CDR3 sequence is CASSLAGTDSYEQYF. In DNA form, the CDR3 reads TGTGCCAGCAGCTTAGCCGGGACAGATTCCTACGAGCAGTACTTC.